The sequence of this T cell receptor beta chain was determined in a study of blood T cell repertoires in COVID-19. Across the study: Researchers got acute and convalescent COVID-19 samples from the United States, Italy and Spain. PBMCs, B-cell-depleted T cells, or T cells provided the cDNA or gDNA that made up the material.

In the authors' workflow: Reference gene primer amplification yielded estimated nucleated cell counts. TCRdb keeps only in-frame clones here, not all; method: immunoSEQ multiplex PCR. The D gene and trimming were derived from the DNA, and the V and J assignments and clone size from that table. The table has about 130,000 clones, 70% to 85% seen once. The CDR3 has 14 amino acids. In germline, CDR1 is SGHAT, CDR2 FQNNGV. The junction had 6 bases not matched to a gene; V was cut back by 4 bases and J by 4 bases. Specimen: peripheral blood. This sequence was found in a man aged 60 to 75 who had recovered from COVID-19. J is TRBJ1-2 and V is TRBV11-2, with 7 bases aligning to TRBD1. The CDR3 bases are TGTGCCAGCAGCTCCCAGGGGGGATTCTATGGCTACACCTTC. This translates into CASSSQGGFYGYTF.